The clone carrying this T cell receptor beta chain was observed at least ten times. The source of the sample is a study of CD8 T cells in ankylosing spondylitis. Quantitative 5'-RACE with molecular barcodes produced the TCR beta libraries. One entry per CDR3 protein results from TCRdb running MiXCR on the 5' RACE reads. The sample yields approximately 140,000 distinct CDR3 sequences, 9.3% seen once. The sequencing sample was made of blood, either unsorted or a sorted T cell fraction (not recorded which). This sequence originates from a male donor with ankylosing spondylitis or in good health (not recorded which).

CDR3 nucleotide sequence: TGTGCCAGCAGCCCACTGGACCTATCGAGCTCCTACGAGCAGTACTTC. Amino acids: CASSPLDLSSSYEQYF. This chain uses TRBV7-2 with TRBJ2-7; D unclear. V was shortened by 5 bases and J by 0 bases, with 17 bases between the two germline ends. Germline assignment: CDR1 SGHTA and CDR2 FQGNSA. The CDR3 is 16 amino acids.